Listed below are T cell receptor beta chains from one sample, sequenced in a study of T cell repertoires in cytomegalovirus infection. MiXCR, applied by TCRdb to the reads, yields one record per CDR3 protein. The table shows more than 85,000 distinct CDR3 sequences, with about 15% occurring only once. The sequenced material came from PBMCs. All receptors derive from a human donor in good health (CMV status not recorded). Some clones in this sample may be carry-over from other donors' samples. Both conserved end residues are part of each CDR3. The D gene is left open where the match is weak. Some rows mark clone size as missing; the rest say once, few, many or name a class of expanded clone.

D	size	V	J	DNA	CDR3
-	many	TRBV7-2	TRBJ1-2	TGTGCCAGCAGCTTAGGGGGGCAGGGCTATGGCTACACCTTC	CASSLGGQGYGYTF
TRBD2	many	TRBV6-2/TRBV6-3	TRBJ2-7	TGTGCCAGCAGTTATCTTAGCGGGACGGAACCCTACGAGCAGTACTTC	CASSYLSGTEPYEQYF
-	medium-sized	TRBV7-2	TRBJ2-7	TGTGCCAGCAGCTTAAGGGGCCCCGGGTATGAGGGGAGGCTGGTGGAGCAGTACTTC	CASSLRGPGYEGRLVEQYF
TRBD2	-	TRBV30	TRBJ2-1	TGTGCCTGGAGTCCCGGGGGGTTTTCCTACAATGAGCAGTTCTTC	CAWSPGGFSYNEQFF
-	-	TRBV15	TRBJ2-7	TGTGCCACCAGCAGCCGCCAACGAGATTACGAGCAGTACTTC	CATSSRQRDYEQYF
-	many	TRBV7-6	TRBJ1-1	TGTGCCAGCAGCCGCCAGGCAGGGTGGAACACTGAAGCTTTCTTT	CASSRQAGWNTEAFF
-	many	TRBV7-3	TRBJ1-2	TGTGCCAGCAGCCCCACGAACGGTTATGGCTACACCTTC	CASSPTNGYGYTF
TRBD1	few	TRBV9	TRBJ2-1	TGTGCCAGCAGCGCAGGACAGGGCTCTCTCGATGAGCAGTTCTTC	CASSAGQGSLDEQFF
TRBD1	few	TRBV20-1	TRBJ2-5	TGCAGTGCTGACGGACAGGGTGAAGGGGAGACCCAGTACTTC	CSADGQGEGETQYF
-	few	TRBV6-2/TRBV6-3	TRBJ2-7	TGTGCCAGCAGGGGCCAGGGCGAGCAGTACTTC	CASRGQGEQYF
-	-	TRBV18	TRBJ2-5	TGTGCCAGCTCACCCCCGGCCCAGGAACAAGAGACCCAGTACTTC	CASSPPAQEQETQYF